This TCR beta chain was retrieved from a study of T cell responses to AZD1222 COVID-19 vaccine. Study findings and constraints: Only after the peak T cell response were repertoires sampled.

The assay was immunoSEQ multiplex PCR, and TCRdb's table has in-frame clones only and misses some. The profile shows roughly 120,000 clones, approximately 85% of them singletons. The CDR3 length is 14 residues. Trimming removed 2 bases from V and 1 base from J, with 8 bases in between. In germline, CDR1 is SGHRS, CDR2 YFSETQ. In regard to this clone: The antigen remains unidentified.

The chain joins TRBV5-1 to TRBJ2-3; weak D call: TRBD1 (6 bases). This receptor was taken from an adult in good health. Sequenced here: peripheral blood, sampled on day 0 of MenACWY control vaccination. This chain's CDR3 is CASSFAGGTDTQYF. The CDR3 nucleotides read TGCGCCAGCAGCTTTGCAGGGGGCACAGATACGCAGTATTTT.